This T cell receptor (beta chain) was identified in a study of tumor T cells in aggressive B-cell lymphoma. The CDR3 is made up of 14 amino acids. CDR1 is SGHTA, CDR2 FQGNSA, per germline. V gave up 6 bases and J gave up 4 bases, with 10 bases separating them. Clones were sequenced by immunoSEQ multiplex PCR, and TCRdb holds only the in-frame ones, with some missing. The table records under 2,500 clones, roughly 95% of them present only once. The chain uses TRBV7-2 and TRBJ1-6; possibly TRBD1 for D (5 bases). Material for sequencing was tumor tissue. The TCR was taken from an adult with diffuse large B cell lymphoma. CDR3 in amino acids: CASRFDRYNSPLHF. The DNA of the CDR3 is TGTGCCAGCAGATTCGACAGATATAATTCACCCCTCCACTTT. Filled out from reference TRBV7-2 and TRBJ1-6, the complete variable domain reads GAGVSQSPSNKVTEKGKDVELRCDPISGHTALYWYRQSLGQGLEFLIYFQGNSAPDKSGLPSDRFSAERTGGSVSTLTIQRTQQEDSAVYLCASRFDRYNSPLHFGNGTRLTVT.